The next 17 T cell receptor beta chains were all read from a single sample in a study of radiation and T cells in renal cell carcinoma. Described time point: baseline pretreatment blood. Treatment of the sample: 15 Gy SBRT to primary tumor, nephrectomy 4 weeks later. TCRdb keeps only in-frame clones here, not all; method: immunoSEQ multiplex PCR. The data show 100,000 to 150,000 clones, about four fifths seen once. Sequencing used blood, obtained from a patient whose treatment included radiotherapy and nephrectomy. The receptors come from a woman in her fifties or sixties with renal cell carcinoma.

V gene TRBV6-1 combines with J gene TRBJ1-2, with TRBD1 as a possible D gene (5 bases). V was pared by 7 bases and J by 3 bases, with 9 bases between. CDR3 length: 12 amino acids. Germline V CDR1 and CDR2: MNHNS, SASEGT. CDR3 sequence (DNA): TGTGCCAGCACCAGGGACCACTATGGCTACACCTTC. Its translation is CASTRDHYGYTF.

This sequence joins TRBV6-5 and TRBJ1-5; TRBD1 is a possible D gene (5 bases). V was cut by 11 bases and J by 10 bases, with 21 bases left in between. Germline CDR1 and CDR2: MNHEY and SVGAGI. The CDR3 sequence is 13 residues long. The CDR3 loop is CALIGGGTEPQHF. CDR3 nucleotide sequence: TGTGCCTTAATTGGTGGGGGAACGGAACCCCAGCATTTT.

The chain employs TRBV11-2 and TRBJ2-1; D not resolved. The germline V gene encodes CDR1 SGHAT and CDR2 FQNNGV. Trimming cost V 3 bases and J 4 bases, with 13 bases left between them. This CDR3 has 15 residues. This CDR3 reads CASSFPATGYNEQFF. Written as DNA, the CDR3 is TGTGCCAGCAGCTTCCCGGCCACGGGTTACAATGAGCAGTTCTTC. The full variable domain, in which reference TRBV11-2 and TRBJ2-1 provide the parts outside the CDR3, is EAGVAQSPRYKIIEKRQSVAFWCNPISGHATLYWYQQILGQGPKLLIQFQNNGVVDDSQLPKDRFSAERLKGVDSTLKIQPAKLEDSAVYLCASSFPATGYNEQFFGPGTRLTVL.

The gene calls are TRBV5-4 and TRBJ1-6; 9 bases agree with TRBD1. V lost 4 bases and J lost 6; bases outside the gene matches: 5. The CDR3 spans 15 residues. Looked up from germline, CDR1 is SGHNT and CDR2 is YYREEE (reference sequence). Here the CDR3 reads CASSAGTGPNSPLHF. For the CDR3, the DNA is TGTGCCAGCAGCGCAGGGACAGGGCCTAATTCACCCCTCCACTTT.

The gene calls are TRBV5-1 and TRBJ2-5, with TRBD2 matching over 10 bases. V was clipped by 0 bases and J by 5 bases; unmatched bases: 7. This CDR3 is built from 16 residues. Germline loops: CDR1 SGHRS, CDR2 YFSETQ. CDR3 loop: CASSLVAAGGSETQYF. In DNA, the CDR3 is TGCGCCAGCAGCTTGGTGGCAGCGGGGGGGTCTGAGACCCAGTACTTC.

Comments on this clone: Other DNA variants within this sample encode the same CDR3. The rearrangement uses TRBV11-2 and TRBJ1-4; no reliable D call. CDR3 size: 13 residues. V lost 3 bases and J 5 bases, leaving 7 bases between the germline ends. Germline V gene data show CDR1 as SGHAT and CDR2 as FQNNGV. CDR3 DNA sequence: TGTGCCAGCAGCTTGAGTCGGAATGAAAAACTGTTTTTT. Translation: CASSLSRNEKLFF.

The genes are TRBV19 and TRBJ2-7; 8 positions match TRBD1. J lost 3 bases, V lost 5 bases, and 6 bases had no gene match. The CDR3 length is 14 residues. The germline CDR1 and CDR2 sequences are LNHDA and SQIVND (reference sequence). The CDR3 DNA reads as TGTGCCAGTAGTCCAGGGACAGGTTACTACGAGCAGTACTTC. This gives the protein CASSPGTGYYEQYF.

This chain connects TRBV5-6 to TRBJ2-1, with 11 positions matching TRBD1. Germline CDR1 reads SGHDT; CDR2 reads YYEEEE. CDR3 length: 15 amino acids. V was pared by 4 bases and J by 5 bases, with 5 bases of the junction left unmatched. CDR3 sequence (DNA): TGTGCCAGCAGCCGGACAGGGGGCGGTCACAATGAGCAGTTCTTC. It encodes CASSRTGGGHNEQFF.

This chain uses TRBV19 with TRBJ1-5, with a weak D call TRBD1 (6 bases). The CDR3 has 17 residues. Germline V lookup: CDR1 LNHDA, CDR2 SQIVND (reference sequence). The V end lost 4 bases, the J end lost 1 base, and 17 bases lay between the germline ends. The CDR3 loop is CASSTTGMGASNQPQHF. For the CDR3, the DNA is TGTGCCAGTAGTACCACTGGAATGGGGGCGAGCAATCAGCCCCAGCATTTT.

The V call is TRBV18, the J call TRBJ1-2; TRBD1 matches 9 bases. Germline V gene data show CDR1 as KGHSH and CDR2 as LQKENI. This CDR3 region has 23 residues. The V gene end was trimmed by 0 bases and the J gene end by 1 base; junction bases not matched to a gene: 24. The CDR3 is CASSPPWGTGSTMGPILNYGYTF. The CDR3 DNA is TGTGCCAGCTCACCACCGTGGGGGACAGGGAGTACTATGGGCCCCATCCTTAACTATGGCTACACCTTC.

The chain combines TRBV20-1 with TRBJ2-5; no clear D. Gene TRBJ2-7 matches the end of the DNA better, so the J call may be wrong. Germline V lookup: CDR1 DFQATT, CDR2 SNEGSKA (reference sequence). This CDR3 contains 11 residues. The CDR3 spells CSATSAYEQYF. CDR3 DNA: TGCAGTGCTACCTCAGCCTACGAGCAGTACTTC.

The chain carries TRBV6-1 and TRBJ1-1; the D gene is possibly TRBD1 (5 bases). In germline, CDR1 is MNHNS, CDR2 SASEGT. The V end lost 2 bases, the J end lost 1 base, and 8 bases lay between the germline ends. This CDR3 region has 14 residues. CDR3 nucleotide sequence: TGTGCCAGCAGTGAACTTACAGGGAACACTGAAGCTTTCTTT. It specifies CASSELTGNTEAFF.

This chain joins TRBV9 and TRBJ2-7; D gene ambiguous. V lost 0 bases and J lost 8, with 9 bases in between. CDR1 and CDR2 (germline): SGDLS, YYNGEE. The CDR3 covers 12 residues. The CDR3 spells CASSVEGMKQYF. CDR3 coding DNA: TGTGCCAGCAGCGTAGAGGGCATGAAGCAGTACTTC.

The genes are TRBV5-6 and TRBJ2-2; D is unclear. Germline lookup yields CDR1 SGHDT and CDR2 YYEEEE. V lost 0 bases, J lost 6 bases, and 12 bases lay in between. This CDR3 has 15 amino acids. DNA for the CDR3: TGTGCCAGCAGCTTGGGAGCTCTGGGCCCCGGGGAGCTGTTTTTT. Amino acid sequence: CASSLGALGPGELFF.

The chain carries TRBV9 and TRBJ2-2; D may be TRBD1 or TRBD2 (5 bases each). CDR1 SGDLS and CDR2 YYNGEE come from the germline V gene. The V gene lost 0 bases and the J gene lost 4 bases, with 7 bases spanning the gap. The CDR3 runs to 14 residues. CDR3 region: CASSVAGTTGELFF. CDR3 nucleotide sequence: TGTGCCAGCAGCGTAGCAGGGACCACCGGGGAGCTGTTTTTT.

The V and J genes are TRBV7-3 and TRBJ1-5; D remains unclear. The germline V gene encodes CDR1 SGHTA and CDR2 FQGTGA. V was clipped by 5 bases and J by 1 base, with 6 bases between them. The CDR3 contains 13 residues. CDR3 DNA: TGTGCCAGCAGCGTGGCGAGCAATCAGCCCCAGCATTTT. It yields the protein CASSVASNQPQHF.

This CDR3 is CSASGQYGYTF. In DNA form, the CDR3 reads TGCAGTGCTAGCGGACAATATGGCTACACCTTC. The V call is TRBV20-1, the J call TRBJ1-2; weak D call: TRBD1 (5 bases). The V end lost 3 bases, the J end lost 5 bases, and 7 bases lay between the germline ends. CDR1 DFQATT and CDR2 SNEGSKA come from the germline V gene (reference sequence). The CDR3 is 11 residues long.